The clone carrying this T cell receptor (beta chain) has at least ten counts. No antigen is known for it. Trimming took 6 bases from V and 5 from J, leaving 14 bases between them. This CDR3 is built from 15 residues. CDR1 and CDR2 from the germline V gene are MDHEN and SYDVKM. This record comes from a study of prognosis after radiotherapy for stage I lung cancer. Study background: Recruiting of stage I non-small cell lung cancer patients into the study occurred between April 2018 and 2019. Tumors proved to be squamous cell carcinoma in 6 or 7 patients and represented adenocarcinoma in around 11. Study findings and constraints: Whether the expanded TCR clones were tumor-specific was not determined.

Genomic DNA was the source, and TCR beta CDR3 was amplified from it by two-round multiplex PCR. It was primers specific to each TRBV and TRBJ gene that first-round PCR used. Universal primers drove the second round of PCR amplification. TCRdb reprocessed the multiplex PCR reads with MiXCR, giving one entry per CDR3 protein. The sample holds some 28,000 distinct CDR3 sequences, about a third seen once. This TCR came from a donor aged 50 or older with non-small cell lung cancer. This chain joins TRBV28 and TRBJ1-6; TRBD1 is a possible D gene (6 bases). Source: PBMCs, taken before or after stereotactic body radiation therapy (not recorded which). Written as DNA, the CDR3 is TGTGCCAGCAGCACTCTACAGGGCGATAATTCACCCCTCCACTTT. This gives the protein CASSTLQGDNSPLHF.